The 15 T cell receptor beta chains below were found in one sample sequenced in a study of T cell responses to AZD1222 COVID-19 vaccine. The repertoire was sequenced with immunoSEQ multiplex PCR; TCRdb's copy has only in-frame clones and lacks some. Here the sample spans approximately 140,000 clones, roughly 80% being singletons. This sample comprised peripheral blood, obtained on day 0 of MenACWY control vaccination. The source of these receptors is an adult in good health.

The genes are TRBV5-6 and TRBJ2-7; D is uncertain. The CDR3 contains 11 residues. CDR1 SGHDT and CDR2 YYEEEE come from the germline V gene. V dropped 4 bases and J dropped 4 bases, with 6 bases sitting between them. CDR3 amino acids: CASSLGYEQYF. DNA of the CDR3: TGTGCCAGCAGCCTGGGTTACGAGCAGTACTTC.

This clone was found a few times. CDR3 in amino acids: CAWSNRGLSGNTIYF. For the CDR3, the DNA is TGTGCCTGGAGTAATAGGGGTCTCTCTGGAAACACCATATATTTT. The J gene is TRBJ1-3, the V gene TRBV30; tentatively, D is TRBD1 (5 bases). CDR1 GTSNPN and CDR2 SVGIG come from the germline V gene (reference sequence). The CDR3 length is 15 residues. V lost 2 bases to trimming and J lost 0 bases, with 11 bases between them. The full variable domain, completed using reference TRBV30 and TRBJ1-3, is SQTIHQWPATLVQPVGSPLSLECTVEGTSNPNLYWYRQAAGRGLQLLFYSVGIGQISSEVPQNLSASRPQDRQFILSSKKLLLSDSGFYLCAWSNRGLSGNTIYFGEGSWLTVV.

The rearrangement links TRBV3-1 (or the pseudogene TRBV3-2) to TRBJ2-5, with D unclear. CDR1 and CDR2 (germline): LGHDT, YNNKEL (reference sequence). V lost 7 bases to trimming and J lost 4 bases, with 10 bases between them. This CDR3 has 12 residues. The CDR3 DNA is TGTGCCAGCAAAGAGGCAGGAGAGACCCAGTACTTC. It is translated as CASKEAGETQYF.

The rearrangement links TRBV19 to TRBJ1-5; D perhaps matches TRBD1 (5 bases). The CDR3 is 15 residues long. V was pared by 3 bases and J by 0 bases, with 9 bases between. Germline assignment: CDR1 LNHDA and CDR2 SQIVND (reference sequence). CDR3 in DNA: TGTGCCAGTAGTATTCGGGGGAATAGCAATCAGCCCCAGCATTTT. Encoded protein: CASSIRGNSNQPQHF.

The chain carries TRBV28 and TRBJ1-3, with D tentatively TRBD1 (6 bases). The CDR3 sequence is 16 residues long. CDR1 is MDHEN, CDR2 SYDVKM, per germline. The germline V and J ends were trimmed by 2 bases and 4 bases, with 15 bases remaining between them. The CDR3 nucleotides are TGTGCCAGCAGTTTAGGAGACAGGAGGATCGGAAACACCATATATTTT. Its protein is CASSLGDRRIGNTIYF.

This chain joins TRBV7-9 and TRBJ2-3, with TRBD2 identical over 14 bases. The J segment lost 2 bases and the V segment lost 5 bases, leaving 6 bases of the junction unmatched. Germline CDR1 and CDR2: SEHNR and FQNEAQ (reference sequence). This CDR3 has 17 residues. CDR3 nucleotides: TGTGCCAGCAGCCCGGGACTAGCGGGGGACCTCACAGATACGCAGTATTTT. It yields the protein CASSPGLAGDLTDTQYF.

The rearrangement links TRBV28 to TRBJ2-7; D is possibly TRBD1 or TRBD2 (6 bases each). The CDR3 sequence is 15 residues long. From germline, CDR1 is MDHEN and CDR2 SYDVKM. Trimming removed 5 bases at V and 9 bases at J, with 23 bases between. The CDR3 DNA reads TGTGCCAGCAGTATGCAGGGGACTTCAGAAGTTGGGCAGTACGTC. Translating it yields CASSMQGTSEVGQYV.

As DNA, the CDR3 is TGTGCTAGTGGTTTGGGAGCTAGCGACCTCAAGACCCAGTACTTC. This translates into CASGLGASDLKTQYF. The genes are TRBV12-5 and TRBJ2-5, with a possible D match to TRBD2 (6 bases). V was cut by 1 base and J by 6 bases, with 15 bases left in between. CDR3 size: 15 residues. Germline assignment: CDR1 LGHNT and CDR2 FRNRAP. The full variable domain, its missing parts supplied by reference TRBV12-5 and TRBJ2-5, is DARVTQTPRHKVTEMGQEVTMRCQPILGHNTVFWYRQTMMQGLELLAYFRNRAPLDDSGMPKDRFSAEMPDATLATLKIQPSEPRDSAVYFCASGLGASDLKTQYFGPGTRLLVL.

This clone has just one count. V and J are TRBV15 and TRBJ2-3; D not certain. V was trimmed by 5 bases and J by 6 bases, leaving 9 bases between them. The CDR3 covers 12 residues. Looked up from germline, CDR1 is LNHNV and CDR2 is YYDKDF (reference sequence). In DNA, the CDR3 is TGTGCCACCAGCTTAAGAACCGATACGCAGTATTTT. Translating it yields CATSLRTDTQYF. The full variable domain, completed using reference TRBV15 and TRBJ2-3, is DAMVIQNPRYQVTQFGKPVTLSCSQTLNHNVMYWYQQKSSQAPKLLFHYYDKDFNNEADTPDNFQSRRPNTSFCFLDIRSPGLGDTAMYLCATSLRTDTQYFGPGTRLTVL.

The chain couples TRBV18 to TRBJ2-3; TRBD1 might be the D (6 bases). CDR1 is KGHSH, CDR2 LQKENI, per germline. The CDR3 runs 17 residues. The V end was cut by 3 bases, the J end by 2 bases, with 18 bases between. The CDR3 spells CASSPYTGSFLTDTQYF. The CDR3 bases are TGTGCCAGCTCACCCTATACAGGGTCCTTTCTCACAGATACGCAGTATTTT.

This clone has only one observation. The chain carries TRBV18 and TRBJ2-2; TRBD2 matches 13 bases. V dropped 2 bases and J dropped 6; count of bases not matched to a gene: 3. Germline V gene sequence: CDR1 KGHSH, CDR2 LQKENI. The CDR3 length is 16 residues. The CDR3 DNA follows: TGTGCCAGCTCACCAGAGGGACTAGCGGGACCCGGGGAGCTGTTTTTT. It codes for CASSPEGLAGPGELFF. Full variable domain (rest looked up from reference TRBV18 and TRBJ2-2): NAGVMQNPRHLVRRRGQEARLRCSPMKGHSHVYWYRQLPEEGLKFMVYLQKENIIDESGMPKERFSAEFPKEGPSILRIQQVVRGDSAAYFCASSPEGLAGPGELFFGEGSRLTVL.

The gene calls are TRBV24-1 and TRBJ2-2, with D possibly matching TRBD1 (6 bases). The CDR3 totals 14 residues. Germline CDR1 KGHDR, CDR2 SFDVKD. Trimming cost V 7 bases and J 1 base, with 9 bases left between them. CDR3 amino acids: CATRGTRNTGELFF. The DNA for the CDR3 is TGTGCCACCAGAGGGACACGGAACACCGGGGAGCTGTTTTTT.

V is TRBV11-2 and J is TRBJ2-1, with 10 bases lining up with TRBD2. Germline V gene sequence: CDR1 SGHAT, CDR2 FQNNGV. With V trimmed by 3 bases and J by 9 bases, 8 bases remained unmatched. This CDR3 is built from 15 residues. The CDR3 loop reads CASSFGLAALVEQFF. The CDR3, as DNA: TGTGCCAGCAGCTTTGGACTAGCGGCCTTGGTTGAGCAGTTCTTC.

The rearrangement links TRBV5-1 to TRBJ1-4, with TRBD1 identical over 9 bases. The CDR3 length is 14 residues. Looked up from germline, CDR1 is SGHRS and CDR2 is YFSETQ. The V and J ends lost 2 bases and 6 bases, in that order; junction bases with no gene match: 2. The CDR3 reads CASSFGQGYEKLFF. The CDR3 region has the DNA TGCGCCAGCAGCTTCGGACAGGGGTATGAAAAACTGTTTTTT. Together with reference TRBV5-1 and TRBJ1-4, the CDR3 gives the full variable domain: KAGVTQTPRYLIKTRGQQVTLSCSPISGHRSVSWYQQTPGQGLQFLFEYFSETQRNKGNFPGRFSGRQFSNSRSEMNVSTLELGDSALYLCASSFGQGYEKLFFGSGTQLSVL.

The J gene is TRBJ1-6, the V gene TRBV28, with D tentatively TRBD1 (5 bases). Germline assignment: CDR1 MDHEN and CDR2 SYDVKM. There are 12 residues in the CDR3. V lost 9 bases, J lost 9 bases, and 12 bases lay in between. CDR3 loop: CASHSGISPLHF. Written as DNA, the CDR3 is TGTGCCAGTCACTCAGGGATTTCACCCCTCCACTTT.